The entry below describes one TCR beta chain. This specimen comes from a study of shared clonotypes between healthy human individuals. Trimming at V came to 2 bases and at J to 5 bases, leaving 5 bases not matched to a gene. This CDR3 has 14 amino acids. Germline lookup yields CDR1 SGHTS and CDR2 YDEGEE. Sequencing used immunoSEQ multiplex PCR; TCRdb keeps in-frame clones, though not all of them. The profile covers roughly 2,000,000 clones, with approximately 92% appearing a single time and over 1.5% taken by the ten largest. CD45RO-negative cells were positively selected for CCR7, leaving out terminally differentiated effector memory CD45RA+ cells.

This rearrangement joins TRBV5-8 to TRBJ2-7; 9 nucleotides match TRBD1. The source material was naive CD8+ T cells from PBMCs. The sequence came from a young man in good health. Some clones in this sample may be carry-over from other donors' samples. The CDR3 reads CASSFGTGKDEQYF. The CDR3 DNA follows: TGTGCCAGCAGCTTTGGGACAGGGAAGGACGAGCAGTACTTC. Complete variable domain (other parts from reference TRBV5-8 and TRBJ2-7): EAGVTQSPTHLIKTRGQQATLRCSPISGHTSVYWYQQALGLGLQFLLWYDEGEERNRGNFPPRFSGRQFPNYSSELNVNALELEDSALYLCASSFGTGKDEQYFGPGTRLTVT.